This T cell receptor beta chain was recorded in a study of T cells in Graves' hyperthyroidism and ophthalmopathy. Whole-study findings and limits: The authors' 13 V-J model separated ophthalmopathy from stable hyperthyroidism.

This clonotype was detected many times. Its target is not known. Clinical symptoms, serum thyroxine and TRAb, thyroid ultrasound and orbital computed tomography were used for the diagnoses. The blood sample dates from first hyperthyroidism diagnosis, preceding any ophthalmopathy symptoms. Per the germline V gene, CDR1 is ENHRY and CDR2 is SYGVKD. The CDR3 has 16 amino acids. V lost 6 bases, J lost 7 bases, and 16 bases stayed unmatched. There were TCR beta CDR3 regions amplified from RNA transcripts. HTBI primers were used for first-round RT-PCR of the TCR CDR3. TCRdb analysed the multiplex PCR reads with MiXCR anew, one entry per CDR3 protein. This table has approximately 260,000 distinct CDR3 sequences, about 15% appearing once.

The V gene is TRBV10-3, the J gene TRBJ2-3, with TRBD1 matching over 7 bases. What was sequenced was blood. This TCR was sampled from a woman aged 45-65 years with Graves' hyperthyroidism that later progressed to Graves' ophthalmopathy. The CDR3 bases are TGTGCCATCAGCCGCACCTCCACAGGGGACCTTAATACGCAGTATTTT. Protein product: CAISRTSTGDLNTQYF.